This T cell receptor (beta chain) was recorded in a study of T-cell memory formation after mild COVID-19. MiXCR was run by TCRdb on the 5' RACE reads, yielding one entry per CDR3 protein. The table has about 90,000 distinct CDR3 sequences, approximately 15% seen once. The V gene's germline CDR1 is SGHNT and CDR2 YYREEE (reference sequence). The CDR3 runs 14 residues. V was cut by 4 bases and J by 2 bases, with 12 bases left in between. Study-wide results and caveats: There was a balanced CD4/CD8 profile in clones contracting day 15 to 85, and later expanders leaned CD4+.

This clonotype was seen a few times. The antigen is not known. The receptor was isolated from a man between 18 and 35 years old who had mild COVID-19 (a few samples of this study predate the infection). Cell type and time point are not known. The source material was PBMCs or a T cell subset sorted from them (not recorded which). The V gene is TRBV5-4, the J gene TRBJ1-2, with D maybe TRBD1 (5 bases). In DNA, the CDR3 is TGTGCCAGCAGCATGGCGGGGACCAACTATGGCTACACCTTC. Translating it yields CASSMAGTNYGYTF.